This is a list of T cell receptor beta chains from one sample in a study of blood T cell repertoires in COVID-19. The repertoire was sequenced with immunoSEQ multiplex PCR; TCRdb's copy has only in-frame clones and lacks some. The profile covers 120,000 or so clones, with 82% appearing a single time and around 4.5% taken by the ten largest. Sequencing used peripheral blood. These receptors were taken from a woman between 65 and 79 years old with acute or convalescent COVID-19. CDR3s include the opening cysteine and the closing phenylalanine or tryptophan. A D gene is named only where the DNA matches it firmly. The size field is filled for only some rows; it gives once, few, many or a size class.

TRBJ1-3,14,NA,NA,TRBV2,CASSASGLRNTIYF,TGTGCCAGCAGTGCAAGCGGGCTCAGAAACACCATATATTTT
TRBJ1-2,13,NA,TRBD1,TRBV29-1,CSVGRRDRAGYTF,TGCAGCGTTGGCCGCCGGGACAGGGCTGGCTACACCTTC
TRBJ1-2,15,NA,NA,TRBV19,CASSTTGKANYGYTF,TGTGCCAGTAGTACGACAGGAAAAGCTAACTATGGCTACACCTTC
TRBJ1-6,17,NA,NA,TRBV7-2,CASSLSGRAGMASPLHF,TGTGCCAGCAGCTTAAGTGGGCGAGCAGGGATGGCATCACCCCTCCACTTT
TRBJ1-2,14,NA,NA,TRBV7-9,CASSQQGSNYGYTF,TGTGCCAGCAGCCAGCAGGGATCTAACTATGGCTACACCTTC
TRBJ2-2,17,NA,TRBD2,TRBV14,CASSQDFGGALTGELFF,TGTGCCAGCAGCCAAGACTTCGGGGGGGCTCTCACCGGGGAGCTGTTTTTT
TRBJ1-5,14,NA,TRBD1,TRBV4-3,CASSQVAGGQPQHF,TGCGCCAGCAGCCAAGTGGCAGGGGGTCAGCCCCAGCATTTT
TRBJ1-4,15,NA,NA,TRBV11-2,CASSRHGRSNEKLFF,TGTGCCAGCAGCCGTCACGGGAGGTCTAATGAAAAACTGTTTTTT
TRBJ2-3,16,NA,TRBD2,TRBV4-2,CASSVHSGGGTDTQYF,TGTGCCAGCAGCGTTCACAGCGGGGGGGGCACAGATACGCAGTATTTT
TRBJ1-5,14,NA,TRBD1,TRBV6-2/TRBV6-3,CASSDPGQNVAQHF,TGTGCCAGCAGTGATCCGGGACAGAACGTCGCCCAGCATTTT
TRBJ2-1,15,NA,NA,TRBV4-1,CASSPGLFLRNEQFF,TGCGCCAGCAGCCCTGGACTCTTCTTGCGCAATGAGCAGTTCTTC
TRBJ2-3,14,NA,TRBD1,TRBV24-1,CATSDSRGQDTQYF,TGTGCCACCAGCGATTCCAGGGGGCAAGATACGCAGTATTTT
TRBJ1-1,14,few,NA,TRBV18,CASSKDRMNTEAFF,TGTGCCAGCTCGAAAGACAGGATGAACACTGAAGCTTTCTTT
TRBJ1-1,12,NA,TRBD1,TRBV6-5,CASSPTGMRAFF,TGTGCCAGCAGCCCGACAGGGATGCGAGCTTTCTTT
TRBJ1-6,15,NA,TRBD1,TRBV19,CASKEIDRGNSPLHF,TGTGCCAGTAAAGAAATTGACAGGGGCAATTCACCCCTCCACTTT
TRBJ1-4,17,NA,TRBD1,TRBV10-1,CASKVIPGQATNEKLFF,TGCGCCAGCAAGGTAATTCCGGGACAGGCTACTAATGAAAAACTGTTTTTT
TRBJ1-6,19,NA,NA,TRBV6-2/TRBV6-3,CASSYSDSELSSYNSPLHF,TGTGCCAGCAGTTACTCGGACAGCGAACTGAGCTCCTATAATTCACCCCTCCACTTT
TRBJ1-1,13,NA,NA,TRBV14,CASSPFPNTEAFF,TGTGCCAGCAGCCCATTCCCGAACACTGAAGCTTTCTTT
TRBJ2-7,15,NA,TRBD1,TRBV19,CASSINRDSPYEQYF,TGTGCCAGTAGTATTAATCGGGACAGCCCCTACGAGCAGTACTTC
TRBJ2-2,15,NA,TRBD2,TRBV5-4,CASSSGGGGTGELFF,TGTGCCAGCAGTTCCGGCGGGGGGGGCACCGGGGAGCTGTTTTTT
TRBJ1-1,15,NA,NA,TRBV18,CASSSQDIIGTEAFF,TGTGCCAGCTCGTCCCAGGACATTATCGGCACTGAAGCTTTCTTT
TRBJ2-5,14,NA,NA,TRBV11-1,CASSWQGGVETQYF,TGTGCCAGCAGCTGGCAGGGGGGCGTGGAGACCCAGTACTTC
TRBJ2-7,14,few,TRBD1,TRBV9,CASSPRQGADEQYF,TGTGCCAGCAGCCCCCGCCAGGGGGCGGACGAGCAGTACTTC
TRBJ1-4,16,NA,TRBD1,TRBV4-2,CASSQDTGGAREKLFF,TGTGCCAGCAGCCAAGATACAGGGGGCGCCCGGGAAAAACTGTTTTTT
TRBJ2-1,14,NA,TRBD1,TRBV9,CASTARDRGGEQFF,TGTGCCAGCACCGCCCGGGACAGGGGTGGTGAGCAGTTCTTC
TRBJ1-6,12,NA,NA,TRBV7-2,CASSILNSPLHF,TGTGCCAGCAGCATTCTAAATTCACCCCTCCACTTT